This T cell receptor beta chain was identified in a study of long-term antiretroviral therapy in people with HIV. Whole-study findings and limits: Across all time points, the repertoire was dominated by clones that expanded before ART. Repertoires in HIV (unlike those of controls) had narrower CDR3 length ranges. An increase in diversity followed ART, yet levels stayed below transplant donor controls.

Remarks on this clone: Its antigen is as yet unknown.

The CDR3 covers 16 residues. Germline assignment: CDR1 MGHRA and CDR2 YSYEKL. Trimming shortened V by 0 bases and J by 2 bases, and 14 bases separated the two germline ends. Sequencing used immunoSEQ v3.0 at survey level. Clones were sequenced by immunoSEQ multiplex PCR, and TCRdb holds only the in-frame ones, with some missing. The table shows about 10,000 clones, with 80% to 85% occurring only once. One or more pre-ART and two or more post-ART PBMC samples were available from each donor. The source of this sequence is a man aged 25-45 years with HIV. V usage is TRBV4-1 and J usage is TRBJ2-7, with a weak D call TRBD1 (5 bases). The sequenced sample was unsorted PBMCs, obtained 0.3 years before starting antiretroviral therapy. As DNA, the CDR3 is TGCGCCAGCAGCCAAGACAATGGGGCTAGTCCCTACGAGCAGTACTTC. Protein product: CASSQDNGASPYEQYF.